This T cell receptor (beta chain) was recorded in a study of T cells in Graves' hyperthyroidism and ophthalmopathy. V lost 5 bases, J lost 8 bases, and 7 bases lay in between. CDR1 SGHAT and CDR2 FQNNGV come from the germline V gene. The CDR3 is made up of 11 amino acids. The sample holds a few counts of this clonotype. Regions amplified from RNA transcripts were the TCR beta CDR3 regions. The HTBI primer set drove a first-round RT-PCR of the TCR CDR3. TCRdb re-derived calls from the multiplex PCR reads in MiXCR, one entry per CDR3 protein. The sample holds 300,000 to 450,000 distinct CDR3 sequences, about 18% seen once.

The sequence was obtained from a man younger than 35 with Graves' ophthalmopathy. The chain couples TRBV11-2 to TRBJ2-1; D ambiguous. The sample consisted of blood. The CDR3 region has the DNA TGTGCCAGCAGCCCATCTCATGAGCAGTTCTTC. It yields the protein CASSPSHEQFF.